Given below is one T cell receptor (beta chain) in context. The data were taken from a study of cytomegalovirus exposure and HLA in healthy donors. The PCR was carried out with 60 Vbeta primers and 13 Jbeta primers. Some clones are missing from TCRdb's copy, which holds only in-frame ones; the method was immunoSEQ multiplex PCR. Here the sample spans approximately 190,000 clones, around four fifths being singletons. Source material: PBMCs. This sequence originates from a woman between 18 and 30 years old in good health and CMV-seronegative.

For the CDR3, the DNA is TGTGCCAGCAGTGAATATGGACTAGCGGGAGGGAAGACAGATACGCAGTATTTT. Protein: CASSEYGLAGGKTDTQYF. This chain links TRBV25-1 with TRBJ2-3, with TRBD2 identical over 15 bases. Trimming removed 0 bases from V and 3 bases from J; junction bases left unmatched: 4. The CDR3 has 18 residues. Germline V gene sequence: CDR1 MGHDK, CDR2 SYGVNS.